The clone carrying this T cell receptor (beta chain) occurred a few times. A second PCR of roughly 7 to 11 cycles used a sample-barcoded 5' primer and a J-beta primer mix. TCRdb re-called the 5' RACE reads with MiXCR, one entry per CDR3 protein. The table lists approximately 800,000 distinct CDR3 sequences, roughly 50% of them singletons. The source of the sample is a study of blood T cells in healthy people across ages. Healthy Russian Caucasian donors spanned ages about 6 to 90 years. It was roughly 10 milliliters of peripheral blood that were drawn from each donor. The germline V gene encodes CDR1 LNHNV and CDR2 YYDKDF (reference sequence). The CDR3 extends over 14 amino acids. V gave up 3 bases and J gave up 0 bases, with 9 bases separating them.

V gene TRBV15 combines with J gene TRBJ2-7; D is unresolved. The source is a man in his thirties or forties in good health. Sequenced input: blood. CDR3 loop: CATSSFRGSYEQYF. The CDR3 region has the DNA TGTGCCACCAGCAGCTTTCGCGGCTCCTACGAGCAGTACTTC.